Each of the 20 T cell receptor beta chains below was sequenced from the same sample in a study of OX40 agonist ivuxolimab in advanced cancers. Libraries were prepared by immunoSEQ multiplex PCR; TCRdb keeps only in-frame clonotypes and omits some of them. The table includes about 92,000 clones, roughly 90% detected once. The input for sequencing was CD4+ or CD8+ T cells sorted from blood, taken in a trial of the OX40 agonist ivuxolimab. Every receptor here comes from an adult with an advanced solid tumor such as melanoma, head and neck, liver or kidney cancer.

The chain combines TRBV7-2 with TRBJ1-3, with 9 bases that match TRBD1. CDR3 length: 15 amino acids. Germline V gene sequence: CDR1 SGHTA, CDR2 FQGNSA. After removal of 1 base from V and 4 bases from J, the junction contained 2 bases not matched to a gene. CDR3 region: CASSLVQGAGNTIYF. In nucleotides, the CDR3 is TGTGCCAGCAGCTTAGTACAGGGGGCCGGAAACACCATATATTTT.

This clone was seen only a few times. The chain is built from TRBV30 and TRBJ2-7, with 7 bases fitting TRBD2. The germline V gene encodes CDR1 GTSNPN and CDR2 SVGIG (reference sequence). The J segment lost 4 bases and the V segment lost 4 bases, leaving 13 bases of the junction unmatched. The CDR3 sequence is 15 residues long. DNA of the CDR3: TGTGCCTGGACCAAAAAGGGTAGCGGGTCTTACGAGCAGTACTTC. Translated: CAWTKKGSGSYEQYF.

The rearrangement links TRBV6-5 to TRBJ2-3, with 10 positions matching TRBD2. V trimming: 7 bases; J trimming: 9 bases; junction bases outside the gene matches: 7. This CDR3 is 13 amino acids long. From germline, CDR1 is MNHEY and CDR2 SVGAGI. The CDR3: CASKEASGRTQYF. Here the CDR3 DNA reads TGTGCCAGCAAAGAGGCTAGCGGGAGAACGCAGTATTTT.

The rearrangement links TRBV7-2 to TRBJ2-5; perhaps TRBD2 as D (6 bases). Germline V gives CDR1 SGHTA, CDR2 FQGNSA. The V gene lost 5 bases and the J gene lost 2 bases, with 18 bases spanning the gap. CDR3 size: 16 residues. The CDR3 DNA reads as TGTGCCAGCAGCCCAGCCTGGGGGAGGTCACAAGAGACCCAGTACTTC. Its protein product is CASSPAWGRSQETQYF. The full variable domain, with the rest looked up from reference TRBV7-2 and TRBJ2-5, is GAGVSQSPSNKVTEKGKDVELRCDPISGHTALYWYRQSLGQGLEFLIYFQGNSAPDKSGLPSDRFSAERTGGSVSTLTIQRTQQEDSAVYLCASSPAWGRSQETQYFGPGTRLLVL.

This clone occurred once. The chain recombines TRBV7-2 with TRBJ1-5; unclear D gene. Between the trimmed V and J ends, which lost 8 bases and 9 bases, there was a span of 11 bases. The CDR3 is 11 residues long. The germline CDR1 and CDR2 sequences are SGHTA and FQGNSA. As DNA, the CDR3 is TGTGCCAGCCCCGTGGTAGGGCCCCAGCATTTT. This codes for CASPVVGPQHF.

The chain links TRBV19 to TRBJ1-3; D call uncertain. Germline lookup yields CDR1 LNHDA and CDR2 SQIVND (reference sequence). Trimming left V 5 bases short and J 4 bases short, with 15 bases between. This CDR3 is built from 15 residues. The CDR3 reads CASSPRVFFGNTIYF. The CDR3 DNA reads TGTGCCAGTAGTCCCCGTGTGTTCTTCGGAAACACCATATATTTT.

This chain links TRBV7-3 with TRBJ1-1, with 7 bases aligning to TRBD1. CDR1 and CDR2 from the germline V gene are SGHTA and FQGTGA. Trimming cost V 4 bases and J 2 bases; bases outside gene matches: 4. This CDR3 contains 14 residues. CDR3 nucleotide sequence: TGTGCCAGCAGCTCAACAGGGGCTAACACTGAAGCTTTCTTT. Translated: CASSSTGANTEAFF.

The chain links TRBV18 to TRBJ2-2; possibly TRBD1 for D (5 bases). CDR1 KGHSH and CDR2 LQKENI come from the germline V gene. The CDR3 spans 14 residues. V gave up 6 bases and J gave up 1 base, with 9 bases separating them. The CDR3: CASSQTGNTGELFF. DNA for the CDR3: TGTGCCAGCTCCCAAACAGGGAACACCGGGGAGCTGTTTTTT.

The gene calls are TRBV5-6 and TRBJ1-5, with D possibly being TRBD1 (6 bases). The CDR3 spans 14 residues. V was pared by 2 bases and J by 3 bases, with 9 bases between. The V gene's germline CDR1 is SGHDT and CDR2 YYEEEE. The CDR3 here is CASSLQGANQPQHF. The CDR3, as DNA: TGTGCCAGCAGCTTACAGGGCGCCAATCAGCCCCAGCATTTT. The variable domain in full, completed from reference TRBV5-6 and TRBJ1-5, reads DAGVTQSPTHLIKTRGQQVTLRCSPKSGHDTVSWYQQALGQGPQFIFQYYEEEERQRGNFPDRFSGHQFPNYSSELNVNALLLGDSALYLCASSLQGANQPQHFGDGTRLSIL.

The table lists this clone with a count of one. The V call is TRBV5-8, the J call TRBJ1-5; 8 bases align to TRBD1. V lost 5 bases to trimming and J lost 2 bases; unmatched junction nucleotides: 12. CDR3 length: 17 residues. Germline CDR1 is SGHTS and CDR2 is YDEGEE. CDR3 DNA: TGTGCCAGCAGGCTAGGACAGGGAGGGTTCGGCAATCAGCCCCAGCATTTT. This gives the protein CASRLGQGGFGNQPQHF.

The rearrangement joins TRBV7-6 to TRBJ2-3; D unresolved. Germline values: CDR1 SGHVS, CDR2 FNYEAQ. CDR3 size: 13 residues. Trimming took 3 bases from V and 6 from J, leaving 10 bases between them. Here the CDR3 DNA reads TGTGCCAGCAGCTTTCAGACGTGGGATACGCAGTATTTT. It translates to CASSFQTWDTQYF.

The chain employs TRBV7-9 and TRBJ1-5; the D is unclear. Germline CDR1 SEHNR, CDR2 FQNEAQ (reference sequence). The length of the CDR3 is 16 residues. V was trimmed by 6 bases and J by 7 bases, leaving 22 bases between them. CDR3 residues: CASRTQANGENQPQHF. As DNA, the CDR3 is TGTGCCAGCAGGACACAAGCGAACGGCGAAAACCAGCCCCAGCATTTT.

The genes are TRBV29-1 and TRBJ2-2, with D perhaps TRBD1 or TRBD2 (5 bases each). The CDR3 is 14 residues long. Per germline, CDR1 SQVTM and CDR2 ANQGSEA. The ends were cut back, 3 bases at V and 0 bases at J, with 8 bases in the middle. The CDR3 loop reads CSVDRGPNTGELFF. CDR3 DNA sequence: TGCAGCGTTGATAGGGGACCGAACACCGGGGAGCTGTTTTTT.

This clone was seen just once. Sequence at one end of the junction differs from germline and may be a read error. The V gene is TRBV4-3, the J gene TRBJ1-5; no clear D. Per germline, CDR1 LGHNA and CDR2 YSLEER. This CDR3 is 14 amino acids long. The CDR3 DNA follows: TGCGCCAGCAGTCAAGGGTGGCCCAATCAGCCCCAGCATTTT. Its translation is CASSQGWPNQPQHF.

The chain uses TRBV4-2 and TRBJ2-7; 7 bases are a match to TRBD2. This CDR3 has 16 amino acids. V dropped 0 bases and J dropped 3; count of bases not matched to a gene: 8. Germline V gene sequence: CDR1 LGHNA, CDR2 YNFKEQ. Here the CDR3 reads CASSQDAGGSFYEQYF. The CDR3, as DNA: TGTGCCAGCAGCCAAGATGCTGGCGGGAGTTTCTACGAGCAGTACTTC.

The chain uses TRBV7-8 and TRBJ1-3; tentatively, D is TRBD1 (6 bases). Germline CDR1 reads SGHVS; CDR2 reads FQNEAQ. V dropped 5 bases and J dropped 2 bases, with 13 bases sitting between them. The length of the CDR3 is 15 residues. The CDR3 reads CASSTEGVAGNTIYF. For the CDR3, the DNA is TGTGCCAGCAGCACAGAGGGGGTAGCTGGAAACACCATATATTTT.

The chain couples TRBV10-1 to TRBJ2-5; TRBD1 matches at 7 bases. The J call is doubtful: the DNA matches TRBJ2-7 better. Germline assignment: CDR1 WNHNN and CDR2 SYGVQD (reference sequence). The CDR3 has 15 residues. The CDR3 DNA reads TGCGCCAGCAGTGCCCGGACAGGCAACTCCTACGAGCAGTACTTC. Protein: CASSARTGNSYEQYF.

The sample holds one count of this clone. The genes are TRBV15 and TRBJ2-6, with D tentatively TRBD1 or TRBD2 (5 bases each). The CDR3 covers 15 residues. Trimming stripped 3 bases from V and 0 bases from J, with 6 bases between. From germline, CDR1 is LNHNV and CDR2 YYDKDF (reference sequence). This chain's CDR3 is CATSRRGSGANVLTF. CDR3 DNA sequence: TGTGCCACCAGCAGGAGGGGCTCTGGGGCCAACGTCCTGACTTTC.

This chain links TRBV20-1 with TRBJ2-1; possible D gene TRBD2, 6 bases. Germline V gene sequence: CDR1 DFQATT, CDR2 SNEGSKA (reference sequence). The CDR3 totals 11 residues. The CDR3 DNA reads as TGCAGAGTAGCGGCAAACAATGAGCAGTTCTTC. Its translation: CRVAANNEQFF.

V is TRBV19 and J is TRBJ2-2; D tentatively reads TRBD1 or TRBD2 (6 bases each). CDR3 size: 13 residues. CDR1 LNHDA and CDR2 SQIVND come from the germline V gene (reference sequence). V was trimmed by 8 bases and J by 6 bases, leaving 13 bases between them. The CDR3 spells CASQRGASGELFF. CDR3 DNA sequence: TGTGCCAGTCAAAGGGGGGCCTCCGGGGAGCTGTTTTTT.